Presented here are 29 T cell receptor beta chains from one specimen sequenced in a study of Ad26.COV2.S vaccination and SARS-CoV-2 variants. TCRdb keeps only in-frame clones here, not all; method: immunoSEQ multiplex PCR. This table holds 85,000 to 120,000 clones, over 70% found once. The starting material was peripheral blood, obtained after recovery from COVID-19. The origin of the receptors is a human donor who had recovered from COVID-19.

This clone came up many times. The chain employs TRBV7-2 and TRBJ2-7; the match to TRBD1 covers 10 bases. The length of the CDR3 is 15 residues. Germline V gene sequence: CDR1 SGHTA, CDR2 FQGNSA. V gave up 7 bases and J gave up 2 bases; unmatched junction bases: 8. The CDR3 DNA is TGTGCCAGCACCGCCGGGGGGACAGGGGCCTACGAGCAGTACTTC. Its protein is CASTAGGTGAYEQYF. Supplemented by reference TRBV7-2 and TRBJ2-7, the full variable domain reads GAGVSQSPSNKVTEKGKDVELRCDPISGHTALYWYRQSLGQGLEFLIYFQGNSAPDKSGLPSDRFSAERTGGSVSTLTIQRTQQEDSAVYLCASTAGGTGAYEQYFGPGTRLTVT.

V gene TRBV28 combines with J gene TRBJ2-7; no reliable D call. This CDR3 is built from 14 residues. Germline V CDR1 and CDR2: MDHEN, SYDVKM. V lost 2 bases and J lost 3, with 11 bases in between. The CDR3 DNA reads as TGTGCCAGCAGTTTAGCCCTTAGTCACTACGAGCAGTACTTC. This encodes CASSLALSHYEQYF.

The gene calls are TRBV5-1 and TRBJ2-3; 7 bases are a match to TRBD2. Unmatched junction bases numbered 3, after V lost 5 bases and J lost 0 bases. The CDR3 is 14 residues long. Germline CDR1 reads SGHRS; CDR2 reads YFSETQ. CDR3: CASRGRGSTDTQYF. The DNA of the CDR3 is TGCGCCAGCAGGGGGCGGGGGAGCACAGATACGCAGTATTTT. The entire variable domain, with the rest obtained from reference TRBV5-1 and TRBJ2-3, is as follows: KAGVTQTPRYLIKTRGQQVTLSCSPISGHRSVSWYQQTPGQGLQFLFEYFSETQRNKGNFPGRFSGRQFSNSRSEMNVSTLELGDSALYLCASRGRGSTDTQYFGPGTRLTVL.

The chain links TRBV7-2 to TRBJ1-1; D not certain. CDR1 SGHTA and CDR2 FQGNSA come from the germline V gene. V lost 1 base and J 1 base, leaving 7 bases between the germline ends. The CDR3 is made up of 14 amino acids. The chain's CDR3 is CASSLGTSNTEAFF. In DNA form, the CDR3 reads TGTGCCAGCAGCTTAGGGACCTCGAACACTGAAGCTTTCTTT.

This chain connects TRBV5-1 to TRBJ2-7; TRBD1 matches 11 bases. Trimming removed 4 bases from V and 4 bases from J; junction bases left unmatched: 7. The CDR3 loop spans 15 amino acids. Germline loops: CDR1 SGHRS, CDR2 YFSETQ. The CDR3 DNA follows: TGCGCCAGCAGCGAGGATGGGACAGGGGGTTACGAGCAGTACTTC. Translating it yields CASSEDGTGGYEQYF.

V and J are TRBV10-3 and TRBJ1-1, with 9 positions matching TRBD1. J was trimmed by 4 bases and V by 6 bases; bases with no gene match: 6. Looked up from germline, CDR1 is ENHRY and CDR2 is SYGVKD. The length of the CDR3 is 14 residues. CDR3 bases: TGTGCCATCAGGGGACAGGGCGGGACCACTGAAGCTTTCTTT. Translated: CAIRGQGGTTEAFF.

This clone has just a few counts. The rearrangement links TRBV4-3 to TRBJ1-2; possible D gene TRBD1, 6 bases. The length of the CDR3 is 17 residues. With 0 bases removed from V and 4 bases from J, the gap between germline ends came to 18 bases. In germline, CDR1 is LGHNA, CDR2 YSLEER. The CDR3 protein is CASSQERRGARLYGYTF. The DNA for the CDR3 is TGCGCCAGCAGCCAAGAAAGACGGGGGGCAAGGCTCTATGGCTACACCTTC.

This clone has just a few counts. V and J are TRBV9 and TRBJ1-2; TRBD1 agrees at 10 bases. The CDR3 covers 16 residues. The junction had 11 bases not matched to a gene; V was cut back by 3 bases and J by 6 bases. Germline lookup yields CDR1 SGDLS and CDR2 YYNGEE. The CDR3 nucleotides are TGTGCCAGCAGCGCCCTGTGGGGACAGGGGAGGGATGGCTACACCTTC. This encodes CASSALWGQGRDGYTF.

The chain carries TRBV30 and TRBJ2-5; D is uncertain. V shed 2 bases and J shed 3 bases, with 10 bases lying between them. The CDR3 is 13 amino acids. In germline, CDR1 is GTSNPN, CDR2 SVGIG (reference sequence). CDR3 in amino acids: CAWSLGREETQYF. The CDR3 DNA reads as TGTGCCTGGAGTTTGGGTAGGGAAGAGACCCAGTACTTC.

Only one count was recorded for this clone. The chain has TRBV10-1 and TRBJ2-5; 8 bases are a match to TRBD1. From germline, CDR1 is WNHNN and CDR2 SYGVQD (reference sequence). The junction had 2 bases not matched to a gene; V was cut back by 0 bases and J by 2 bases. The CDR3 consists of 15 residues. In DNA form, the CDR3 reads TGCGCCAGCAGTGAGTCTCGGACAGGGCAAGAGACCCAGTACTTC. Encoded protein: CASSESRTGQETQYF.

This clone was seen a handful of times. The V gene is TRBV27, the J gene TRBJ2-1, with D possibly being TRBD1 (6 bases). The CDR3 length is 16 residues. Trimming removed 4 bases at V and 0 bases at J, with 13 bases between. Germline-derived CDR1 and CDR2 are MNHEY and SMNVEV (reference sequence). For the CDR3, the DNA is TGTGCCAGCAGTTCCCCCTGGGGGCGCTCCTACAATGAGCAGTTCTTC. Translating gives CASSSPWGRSYNEQFF.

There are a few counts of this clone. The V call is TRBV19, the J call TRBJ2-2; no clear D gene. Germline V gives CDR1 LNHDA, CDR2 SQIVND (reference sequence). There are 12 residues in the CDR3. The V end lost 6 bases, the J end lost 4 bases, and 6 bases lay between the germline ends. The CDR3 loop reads CASREGTGELFF. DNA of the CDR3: TGTGCCAGTAGGGAAGGCACCGGGGAGCTGTTTTTT.

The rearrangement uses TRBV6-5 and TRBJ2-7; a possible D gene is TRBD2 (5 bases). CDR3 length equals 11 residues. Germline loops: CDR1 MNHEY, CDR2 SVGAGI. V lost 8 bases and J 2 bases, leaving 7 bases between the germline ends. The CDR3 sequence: CASSGAYEQYF. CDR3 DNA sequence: TGTGCCAGCTCCGGGGCCTACGAGCAGTACTTC.

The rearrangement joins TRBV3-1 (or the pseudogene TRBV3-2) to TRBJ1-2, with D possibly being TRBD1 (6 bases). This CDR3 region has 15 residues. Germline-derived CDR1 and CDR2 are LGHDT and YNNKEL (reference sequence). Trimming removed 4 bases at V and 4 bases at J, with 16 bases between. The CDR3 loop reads CASSPNRDIIYGYTF. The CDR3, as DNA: TGTGCCAGCAGCCCGAATCGGGACATCATCTATGGCTACACCTTC.

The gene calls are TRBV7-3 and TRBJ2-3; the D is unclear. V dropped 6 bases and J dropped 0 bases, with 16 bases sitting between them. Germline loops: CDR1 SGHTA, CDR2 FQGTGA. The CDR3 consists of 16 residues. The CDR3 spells CASSNPGSPSTDTQYF. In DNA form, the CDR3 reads TGTGCCAGCAGTAACCCCGGATCCCCTAGCACAGATACGCAGTATTTT. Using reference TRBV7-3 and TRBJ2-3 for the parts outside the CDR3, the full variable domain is GAGVSQTPSNKVTEKGKYVELRCDPISGHTALYWYRQSLGQGPEFLIYFQGTGAADDSGLPNDRFFAVRPEGSVSTLKIQRTERGDSAVYLCASSNPGSPSTDTQYFGPGTRLTVL.

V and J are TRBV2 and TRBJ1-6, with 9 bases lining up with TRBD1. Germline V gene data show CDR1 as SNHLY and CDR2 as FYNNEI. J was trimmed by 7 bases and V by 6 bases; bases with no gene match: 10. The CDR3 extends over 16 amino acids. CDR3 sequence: CASSLPGQGGNSPLHF. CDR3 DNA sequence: TGTGCCAGCAGCCTCCCGGGACAGGGCGGCAATTCACCCCTCCACTTT. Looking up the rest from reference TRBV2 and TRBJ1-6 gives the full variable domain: EPEVTQTPSHQVTQMGQEVILRCVPISNHLYFYWYRQILGQKVEFLVSFYNNEISEKSEIFDDQFSVERPDGSNFTLKIRSTKLEDSAMYFCASSLPGQGGNSPLHFGNGTRLTVT.

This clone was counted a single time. CDR3 region: CASSSAPSGANVLTF. The DNA for the CDR3 is TGTGCCAGCAGTTCGGCACCCTCTGGGGCCAACGTCCTGACTTTC. This chain uses TRBV6-2 or TRBV6-3 with TRBJ2-6; D is ambiguous. V was shortened by 4 bases and J by 0 bases, with 7 bases between the two germline ends. The V gene's germline CDR1 is MNHEY and CDR2 SVGEGT. The CDR3 extends over 15 amino acids.

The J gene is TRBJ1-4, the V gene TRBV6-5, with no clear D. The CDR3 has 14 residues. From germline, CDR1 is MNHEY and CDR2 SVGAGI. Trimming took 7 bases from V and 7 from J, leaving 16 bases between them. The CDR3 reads CASIPREGTEKLFF. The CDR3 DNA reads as TGTGCCAGCATCCCCCGGGAGGGAACTGAAAAACTGTTTTTT.

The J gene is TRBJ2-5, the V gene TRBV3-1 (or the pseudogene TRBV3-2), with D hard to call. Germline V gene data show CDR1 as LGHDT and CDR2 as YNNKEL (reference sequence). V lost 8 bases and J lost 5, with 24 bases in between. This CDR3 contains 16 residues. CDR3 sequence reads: CASANQLGASGETQYF. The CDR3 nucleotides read TGTGCCAGCGCCAATCAACTGGGTGCCTCCGGGGAGACCCAGTACTTC.

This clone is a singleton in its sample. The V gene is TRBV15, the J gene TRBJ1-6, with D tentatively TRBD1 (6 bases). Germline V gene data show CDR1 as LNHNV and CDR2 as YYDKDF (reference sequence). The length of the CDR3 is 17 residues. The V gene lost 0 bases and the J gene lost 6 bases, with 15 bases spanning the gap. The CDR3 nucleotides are TGTGCCACCAGCAGAGATTCCCAGGGGATAAGTAATTCACCCCTCCACTTT. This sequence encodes CATSRDSQGISNSPLHF.

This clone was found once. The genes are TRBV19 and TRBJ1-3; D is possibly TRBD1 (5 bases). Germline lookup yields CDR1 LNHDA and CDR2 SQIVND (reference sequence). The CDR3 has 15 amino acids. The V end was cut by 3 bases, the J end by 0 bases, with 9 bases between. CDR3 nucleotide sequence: TGTGCCAGTAGTATCGGCCAGGGCTCTGGAAACACCATATATTTT. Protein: CASSIGQGSGNTIYF.

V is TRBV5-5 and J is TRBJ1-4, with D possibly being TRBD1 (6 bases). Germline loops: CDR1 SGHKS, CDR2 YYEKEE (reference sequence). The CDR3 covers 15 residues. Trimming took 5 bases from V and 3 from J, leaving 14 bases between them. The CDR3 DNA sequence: TGTGCCAGCAGAGAAGGACAGACTTCTAATGAAAAACTGTTTTTT. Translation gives CASREGQTSNEKLFF.

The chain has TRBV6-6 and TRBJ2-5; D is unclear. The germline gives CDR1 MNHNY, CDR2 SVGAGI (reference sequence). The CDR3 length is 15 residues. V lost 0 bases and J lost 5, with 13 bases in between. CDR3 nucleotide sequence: TGTGCCAGCAGTTACTCGGCAGCCGGCACGGAGACCCAGTACTTC. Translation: CASSYSAAGTETQYF.

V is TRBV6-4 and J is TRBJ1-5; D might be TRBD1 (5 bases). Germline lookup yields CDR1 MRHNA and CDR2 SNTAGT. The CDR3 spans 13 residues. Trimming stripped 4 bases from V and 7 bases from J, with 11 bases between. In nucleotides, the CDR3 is TGTGCCAGCAGTGCAGGGTTCGGACAGCCCCAGCATTTT. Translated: CASSAGFGQPQHF.

The CDR3 here is CAWSVRWGSGNTIYF. CDR3 DNA sequence: TGTGCCTGGAGTGTACGCTGGGGGTCAGGAAACACCATATATTTT. The rearrangement links TRBV30 to TRBJ1-3, with a weak D call TRBD1 (5 bases). The CDR3 has 15 amino acids. Trimming removed 0 bases at V and 4 bases at J, with 13 bases between. CDR1 GTSNPN and CDR2 SVGIG come from the germline V gene (reference sequence).

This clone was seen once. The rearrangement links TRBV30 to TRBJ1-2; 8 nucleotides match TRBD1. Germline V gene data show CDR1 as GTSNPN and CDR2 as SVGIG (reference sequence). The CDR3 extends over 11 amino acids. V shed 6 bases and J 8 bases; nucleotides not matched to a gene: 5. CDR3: CACGQGFGYTF. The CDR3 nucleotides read TGTGCCTGTGGACAGGGCTTCGGCTACACCTTC.

This CDR3 reads CASSQGQGINQPQHF. Here the CDR3 DNA reads TGTGCCAGCAGCCAAGGGCAGGGGATCAATCAGCCCCAGCATTTT. The V and J genes are TRBV3-1 (or the pseudogene TRBV3-2) and TRBJ1-5, with a weak D call TRBD1 (6 bases). V shed 1 base and J shed 3 bases, with 10 bases lying between them. This CDR3 contains 15 residues. Germline V gene sequence: CDR1 LGHDT, CDR2 YNNKEL (reference sequence).

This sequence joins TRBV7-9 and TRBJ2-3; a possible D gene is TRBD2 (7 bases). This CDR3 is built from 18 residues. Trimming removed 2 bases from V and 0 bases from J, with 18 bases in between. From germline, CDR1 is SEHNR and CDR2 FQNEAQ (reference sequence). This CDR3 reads CASSLQDFAGASTDTQYF. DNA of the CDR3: TGTGCCAGCAGCTTACAGGATTTTGCGGGGGCTAGCACAGATACGCAGTATTTT. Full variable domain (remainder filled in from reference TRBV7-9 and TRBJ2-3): DTGVSQNPRHKITKRGQNVTFRCDPISEHNRLYWYRQTLGQGPEFLTYFQNEAQLEKSRLLSDRFSAERPKGSFSTLEIQRTEQGDSAMYLCASSLQDFAGASTDTQYFGPGTRLTVL.

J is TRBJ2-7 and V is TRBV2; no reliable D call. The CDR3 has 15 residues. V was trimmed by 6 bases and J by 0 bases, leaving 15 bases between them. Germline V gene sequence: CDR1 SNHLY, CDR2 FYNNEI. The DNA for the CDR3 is TGTGCCAGCAGGGGAATGCTGGGGATCTCCTACGAGCAGTACTTC. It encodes CASRGMLGISYEQYF.